Presented here are 29 T cell receptor beta chains from one specimen sequenced in a study of cytomegalovirus exposure and HLA in healthy donors (dated by TCRdb to about 2017). Libraries were prepared through the immunoSEQ multiplex PCR assay. A mixture of 60 forward primers for TCR Vbeta segments and 13 reverse primers for TCR Jbeta segments was used in the multiplex PCR. Entries here come from immuneACCESS through TCRdb and include only in-frame sequences with V and J called. Some clones fail to appear in such tables; in the studies checked, an unresolved V gene covers under half of the shortfall, and the cause of the remainder is unknown. Within this sample are more than 75,000 clones, with 70% to 80% of them counted one time only. Jointly, the top ten make up about 15% of the sample. The sample comprised PBMCs. The source of these receptors is a woman aged 40-49 years in good health and CMV-seropositive.

V gene TRBV6-1 combines with J gene TRBJ1-1, with D unclear. V dropped 3 bases and J dropped 7 bases, with 18 bases sitting between them. This CDR3 is built from 15 residues. Germline V gene lookup returns CDR1 MNHNS and CDR2 SASEGT. This chain's CDR3 is CASSDPYYSGDEAFF. Written as DNA, the CDR3 is TGTGCCAGCAGTGACCCGTATTATAGCGGAGATGAAGCTTTCTTT.

This chain connects TRBV5-6 to TRBJ1-3; D remains unclear. Trimming shortened V by 3 bases and J by 4 bases, and 17 bases separated the two germline ends. The CDR3 contains 16 residues. Germline-derived CDR1 and CDR2 are SGHDT and YYEEEE. The CDR3 coding sequence is TGTGCCAGCAGCTCACTAGGAGTTATGTCGGGAAACACCATATATTTT. Translation: CASSSLGVMSGNTIYF.

The genes are TRBV7-2 and TRBJ2-3; D possibly corresponds to TRBD2 (5 bases). The ends were cut back, 2 bases at V and 5 bases at J, with 11 bases in the middle. CDR3 length equals 14 residues. Germline values: CDR1 SGHTA, CDR2 FQGNSA. This CDR3 is CASSLSFGEDTQYF. CDR3 coding DNA: TGTGCCAGCAGCTTATCGTTCGGGGAAGATACGCAGTATTTT.

This clone has only a few counts. V and J are TRBV2 and TRBJ1-6; TRBD1 matches 9 bases. This CDR3 is built from 14 residues. With V trimmed by 5 bases and J by 8 bases, 4 bases remained unmatched. From germline, CDR1 is SNHLY and CDR2 FYNNEI. Written as DNA, the CDR3 is TGTGCCAGCAGTAACCGGGACAGGGATTCACCCCTCCACTTT. It is translated as CASSNRDRDSPLHF.

The chain has TRBV19 and TRBJ2-1, with 9 bases matching TRBD2. With 4 bases clipped from V and 1 base from J, the junction kept 11 bases outside the gene matches. The CDR3 consists of 18 residues. Germline loops: CDR1 LNHDA, CDR2 SQIVND (reference sequence). The CDR3 DNA sequence: TGTGCCAGTAGTACCCGTTGGGGCGGGAGGGGATCCTACAATGAGCAGTTCTTC. Translated: CASSTRWGGRGSYNEQFF. Based on the CDR3 plus reference TRBV19 and TRBJ2-1, the full variable domain is DGGITQSPKYLFRKEGQNVTLSCEQNLNHDAMYWYRQDPGQGLRLIYYSQIVNDFQKGDIAEGYSVSREKKESFPLTVTSAQKNPTAFYLCASSTRWGGRGSYNEQFFGPGTRLTVL.

This clone was seen a handful of times. The gene calls are TRBV5-5 and TRBJ2-3, with unresolved D. CDR3 size: 14 residues. Trimming stripped 6 bases from V and 6 bases from J, with 17 bases between. The germline CDR1 and CDR2 sequences are SGHKS and YYEKEE (reference sequence). As DNA, the CDR3 is TGTGCCAGCATCGAGACTCCCCCGTTGGATACGCAGTATTTT. Protein sequence: CASIETPPLDTQYF.

J is TRBJ2-1 and V is TRBV11-2; weak D call: TRBD2 (5 bases). This CDR3 region has 13 residues. The ends were cut back, 3 bases at V and 7 bases at J, with 10 bases in the middle. Germline V lookup: CDR1 SGHAT, CDR2 FQNNGV. For the CDR3, the DNA is TGTGCCAGCAGCTTCCAAAGAGGGAATGAGCAGTTCTTC. Encoded protein: CASSFQRGNEQFF. The full variable domain, completed using reference TRBV11-2 and TRBJ2-1, is EAGVAQSPRYKIIEKRQSVAFWCNPISGHATLYWYQQILGQGPKLLIQFQNNGVVDDSQLPKDRFSAERLKGVDSTLKIQPAKLEDSAVYLCASSFQRGNEQFFGPGTRLTVL.

The chain joins TRBV30 to TRBJ1-6; 8 bases agree with TRBD1. The CDR3 sequence is 14 residues long. Per germline, CDR1 GTSNPN and CDR2 SVGIG (reference sequence). V gave up 1 base and J gave up 10 bases; unmatched junction bases: 6. CDR3 region: CAWSATGGGSPLHF. In nucleotides, the CDR3 is TGTGCCTGGAGTGCCACAGGGGGAGGATCACCCCTCCACTTT.

Only a few counts were recorded for this clone. The J gene is TRBJ2-6, the V gene TRBV28; D is ambiguous. Trimming left V 3 bases short and J 0 bases short, with 9 bases between. Germline V gives CDR1 MDHEN, CDR2 SYDVKM. The CDR3 contains 16 residues. CDR3 sequence: CASSFLKFSGANVLTF. CDR3 bases: TGTGCCAGCAGTTTCCTAAAATTCTCTGGGGCCAACGTCCTGACTTTC.

The V and J genes are TRBV6-5 and TRBJ2-7, with D tentatively TRBD2 (6 bases). V dropped 3 bases and J dropped 2 bases, with 11 bases sitting between them. CDR3 length: 14 amino acids. CDR1 MNHEY and CDR2 SVGAGI come from the germline V gene. The CDR3 sequence is CASSYAGTPYEQYF. The CDR3 nucleotides are TGTGCCAGCAGTTATGCGGGGACCCCCTACGAGCAGTACTTC.

This clone was detected a few times. The chain carries TRBV23-1 and TRBJ1-4; D not resolved. TRBV23-1 is identified as an open reading frame with a role that is uncertain. The CDR3 is made up of 16 amino acids. The V end lost 1 base, the J end lost 4 bases, and 13 bases lay between the germline ends. DNA of the CDR3: TGCGCCAGCAGTCAATTCCCGGGTAAAGATAATGAAAAACTGTTTTTT. Translation gives CASSQFPGKDNEKLFF.

V gene TRBV15 combines with J gene TRBJ1-1; perhaps TRBD1 as D (6 bases). CDR1 and CDR2 (germline): LNHNV, YYDKDF (reference sequence). The CDR3 spans 15 residues. With 0 bases removed from V and 1 base from J, the gap between germline ends came to 9 bases. DNA of the CDR3: TGTGCCACCAGCAGAGATAAGGGACAGAACACTGAAGCTTTCTTT. Its translation is CATSRDKGQNTEAFF. The full variable domain, completed using reference TRBV15 and TRBJ1-1, is DAMVIQNPRYQVTQFGKPVTLSCSQTLNHNVMYWYQQKSSQAPKLLFHYYDKDFNNEADTPDNFQSRRPNTSFCFLDIRSPGLGDTAMYLCATSRDKGQNTEAFFGQGTRLTVV.

The gene calls are TRBV9 and TRBJ2-2, with D maybe TRBD2 (5 bases). Germline V gives CDR1 SGDLS, CDR2 YYNGEE. CDR3 length equals 15 residues. V was cut by 3 bases and J by 4 bases, with 13 bases left in between. This chain's CDR3 is CASSAGIDFTGELFF. DNA for the CDR3: TGTGCCAGCAGCGCCGGGATTGACTTCACCGGGGAGCTGTTTTTT.

This clone was counted a single time. V gene TRBV19 combines with J gene TRBJ1-2, with 10 bases matching TRBD1. This CDR3 is 17 amino acids long. Germline CDR1 LNHDA, CDR2 SQIVND (reference sequence). V was clipped by 4 bases and J by 2 bases; unmatched bases: 10. As DNA, the CDR3 is TGTGCCAGTAGTACCCCTCGGGACAGGGGAAAAAACTATGGCTACACCTTC. It encodes CASSTPRDRGKNYGYTF.

V and J are TRBV4-3 and TRBJ1-1; weak D call: TRBD1 (6 bases). CDR3 length: 14 residues. CDR1 and CDR2 from the germline V gene are LGHNA and YSLEER. The V end was cut by 2 bases, the J end by 4 bases, with 11 bases between. In DNA form, the CDR3 reads TGCGCCAGCAGCCAAAGAGGGGGGGTCACTGAAGCTTTCTTT. It yields the protein CASSQRGGVTEAFF.

This clone has just a few counts. The chain employs TRBV19 and TRBJ2-7, with a possible D match to TRBD1 (6 bases). V lost 6 bases, J lost 5 bases, and 20 bases lay in between. In germline, CDR1 is LNHDA, CDR2 SQIVND (reference sequence). The CDR3 extends over 15 amino acids. This CDR3 is CASSITGLRGDEQYF. In nucleotides, the CDR3 is TGTGCCAGTAGCATCACAGGGCTCAGGGGCGACGAGCAGTACTTC.

The chain joins TRBV9 to TRBJ2-7; 13 bases agree with TRBD2. CDR1 and CDR2 from the germline V gene are SGDLS and YYNGEE. This CDR3 is built from 16 residues. Germline trimming cut 4 bases from V and 5 bases from J; bases unmatched to any gene: 9. DNA of the CDR3: TGTGCCAGCAGCCACGGACTAGCGGGGGCCTTCAACGAGCAGTACTTC. Translation gives CASSHGLAGAFNEQYF. The full variable domain, its missing parts supplied by reference TRBV9 and TRBJ2-7, is DSGVTQTPKHLITATGQRVTLRCSPRSGDLSVYWYQQSLDQGLQFLIQYYNGEERAKGNILERFSAQQFPDLHSELNLSSLELGDSALYFCASSHGLAGAFNEQYFGPGTRLTVT.

V is TRBV28 and J is TRBJ1-5; 10 positions agree with TRBD1. V trimming: 3 bases; J trimming: 0 bases; junction bases outside the gene matches: 11. CDR3 length equals 19 residues. The germline V gene has CDR1 MDHEN and CDR2 SYDVKM. The CDR3 is CASSFVLGQGTYSNQPQHF. CDR3 coding DNA: TGTGCCAGCAGTTTTGTGTTGGGACAGGGGACTTATAGCAATCAGCCCCAGCATTTT. The full variable domain, in which reference TRBV28 and TRBJ1-5 provide the parts outside the CDR3, is DVKVTQSSRYLVKRTGEKVFLECVQDMDHENMFWYRQDPGLGLRLIYFSYDVKMKEKGDIPEGYSVSREKKERFSLILESASTNQTSMYLCASSFVLGQGTYSNQPQHFGDGTRLSIL.

The chain joins TRBV28 to TRBJ1-4, with 8 bases identical to TRBD1. Per germline, CDR1 MDHEN and CDR2 SYDVKM. This CDR3 is built from 16 residues. With V trimmed by 2 bases and J by 8 bases, 10 bases remained unmatched. CDR3 amino acids: CASSLMRGQDGEKLFF. CDR3 nucleotide sequence: TGTGCCAGCAGTTTAATGCGGGGACAGGATGGAGAAAAACTGTTTTTT. The whole variable domain, remainder taken from reference TRBV28 and TRBJ1-4, is DVKVTQSSRYLVKRTGEKVFLECVQDMDHENMFWYRQDPGLGLRLIYFSYDVKMKEKGDIPEGYSVSREKKERFSLILESASTNQTSMYLCASSLMRGQDGEKLFFGSGTQLSVL.

The genes are TRBV28 and TRBJ2-1; no reliable D call. V lost 7 bases and J 3 bases, leaving 10 bases between the germline ends. Germline V lookup: CDR1 MDHEN, CDR2 SYDVKM. The CDR3 is made up of 13 amino acids. This CDR3 is CASNFPGYNEQFF. CDR3 DNA sequence: TGTGCCAGCAACTTCCCAGGCTACAATGAGCAGTTCTTC.

There are a few counts of this clone. The V call is TRBV5-1, the J call TRBJ2-7; D is unclear. V lost 0 bases, J lost 1 base, and 5 bases lay in between. Germline assignment: CDR1 SGHRS and CDR2 YFSETQ. The length of the CDR3 is 13 residues. The CDR3 region is CASSLGASYEQYF. The CDR3 bases are TGCGCCAGCAGCTTGGGGGCATCCTACGAGCAGTACTTC.

This clone has just one count. This sequence joins TRBV19 and TRBJ1-4, with a tentative D call TRBD1 (6 bases). Germline V CDR1 and CDR2: LNHDA, SQIVND (reference sequence). V was pared by 7 bases and J by 8 bases, with 17 bases between. This CDR3 region has 14 residues. Written as DNA, the CDR3 is TGTGCCAGTACCGATTCGCGGGGGCGCGAAAAACTGTTTTTT. It translates to CASTDSRGREKLFF.

V usage is TRBV7-8 and J usage is TRBJ1-2; tentative D call: TRBD1 (5 bases). This CDR3 region has 13 residues. Germline V gene lookup returns CDR1 SGHVS and CDR2 FQNEAQ. Trimming removed 5 bases at V and 4 bases at J, with 11 bases between. The CDR3 is CASSPGGSYGYTF. The CDR3 nucleotides read TGTGCCAGCAGCCCGGGGGGGAGCTATGGCTACACCTTC.

The J gene is TRBJ2-1, the V gene TRBV19, with D maybe TRBD2 (6 bases). The CDR3 length is 15 residues. The V end was cut by 7 bases, the J end by 6 bases, with 19 bases between. Per the germline V gene, CDR1 is LNHDA and CDR2 is SQIVND (reference sequence). The DNA for the CDR3 is TGTGCCAGTACACCACCAGGAGCAGCGGGCAATGAGCAGTTCTTC. Translated: CASTPPGAAGNEQFF.

The chain uses TRBV2 and TRBJ1-1; perhaps TRBD1 as D (6 bases). The CDR3 has 15 amino acids. Germline V gene sequence: CDR1 SNHLY, CDR2 FYNNEI. Trimming cost V 6 bases and J 3 bases, with 17 bases left between them. The CDR3 DNA sequence: TGTGCCAGCAGAGCCAACAGGGTTTCTGACACTGAAGCTTTCTTT. It specifies CASRANRVSDTEAFF. The variable domain in full, with the rest retrieved from reference TRBV2 and TRBJ1-1, is EPEVTQTPSHQVTQMGQEVILRCVPISNHLYFYWYRQILGQKVEFLVSFYNNEISEKSEIFDDQFSVERPDGSNFTLKIRSTKLEDSAMYFCASRANRVSDTEAFFGQGTRLTVV.

J is TRBJ2-3 and V is TRBV29-1, with 11 bases that match TRBD2. The trim removed 1 base at V and 6 bases at J, leaving 12 bases unmatched. The CDR3 consists of 17 residues. Germline values: CDR1 SQVTM, CDR2 ANQGSEA. As DNA, the CDR3 is TGCAGCGTTGAAGGGGCTGTAGCGGGGGGGCCGCTGGATACGCAGTATTTT. It is translated as CSVEGAVAGGPLDTQYF.

The rearrangement uses TRBV9 and TRBJ2-2; 7 bases map to TRBD2. Per the germline V gene, CDR1 is SGDLS and CDR2 is YYNGEE. The V segment lost 3 bases and the J segment 1 base; nucleotides outside the gene matches: 3. This CDR3 has 15 amino acids. CDR3 nucleotides: TGTGCCAGCAGCGCTGCTAGCGGGAACACCGGGGAGCTGTTTTTT. This translates into CASSAASGNTGELFF.

The V gene is TRBV27, the J gene TRBJ1-5; TRBD1 matches 9 bases. There are 15 residues in the CDR3. After removal of 0 bases from V and 6 bases from J, the junction contained 3 bases not matched to a gene. CDR1 and CDR2 from the germline V gene are MNHEY and SMNVEV (reference sequence). CDR3 sequence: CASSLSTGGSQPQHF. Here the CDR3 DNA reads TGTGCCAGCAGTTTATCGACAGGGGGTAGTCAGCCCCAGCATTTT.

The V and J genes are TRBV5-1 and TRBJ2-2; D is possibly TRBD2 (7 bases). CDR1 SGHRS and CDR2 YFSETQ come from the germline V gene. V lost 2 bases and J lost 6, with 11 bases in between. CDR3 size: 14 residues. The CDR3 region has the DNA TGCGCCAGCAGCTTCTGGGGGGGCCCCGGGGAGCTGTTTTTT. This sequence encodes CASSFWGGPGELFF.